This T cell receptor beta chain was observed in a study of radiation and T cells in renal cell carcinoma. Looking at the study overall: Nephrectomy followed 15 Gy stereotactic body radiation by 4 weeks. The study, taken as a whole, reports: Top tumor clonotypes rose in blood 2 weeks post-radiation, then contracted.

Sequencing used immunoSEQ multiplex PCR; TCRdb keeps in-frame clones, though not all of them. The profile shows roughly 130,000 clones, 75% to 85% of them singletons. The CDR3 covers 13 residues. The ends lost 6 bases at V and 5 bases at J; junction bases unmatched: 9. CDR1 is SQVTM, CDR2 ANQGSEA, per germline. This clone was counted a few times. As yet, its antigen is unknown. Time point meaning: blood 2 weeks post-SBRT. Treatment here: 15 Gy SBRT to primary tumor, nephrectomy 4 weeks later. After SBRT, blood was collected at 2 and 4 weeks, plus baseline. The tumor was a clear cell renal cell carcinoma.

Sequencing was performed on blood, taken from a patient whose treatment included radiotherapy and nephrectomy. The clonotype was recovered from a woman aged 55-69 years with renal cell carcinoma. V is TRBV29-1 and J is TRBJ1-1; 7 bases are a match to TRBD1. Written as DNA, the CDR3 is TGCAGCGTAACCGGGACAGCCGCTACTGAAGCTTTCTTT. Translating it yields CSVTGTAATEAFF.